These 16 T cell receptor beta chains were all obtained from the same sample, sequenced in a study of cytomegalovirus exposure and HLA in healthy donors. PCR amplification relied on 60 Vbeta primers (plus 13 Jbeta primers). The repertoire was sequenced with immunoSEQ multiplex PCR; TCRdb's copy has only in-frame clones and lacks some. Here the sample spans a few hundred thousand clones, about 82% being singletons. The sequenced sample was PBMCs. These receptors were taken from a man aged 25-40 years in good health and CMV-seronegative.

This chain links TRBV5-6 with TRBJ2-1; 11 bases line up with TRBD2. This CDR3 region has 15 residues. V lost 5 bases to trimming and J lost 4 bases; unmatched junction nucleotides: 5. Germline CDR1 and CDR2: SGHDT and YYEEEE. The CDR3 nucleotides are TGTGCCAGCAGTGACGGGACTAGCGGTTACAATGAGCAGTTCTTC. Its protein is CASSDGTSGYNEQFF.

The CDR3 DNA reads TGTGCCACCAGCAGAGCCTTTACAGGTAGCAATCAGCCCCAGCATTTT. Its translation: CATSRAFTGSNQPQHF. This chain uses TRBV15 with TRBJ1-5, with TRBD1 as a possible D gene (5 bases). V gave up 1 base and J gave up 0 bases, with 10 bases separating them. In germline, CDR1 is LNHNV, CDR2 YYDKDF (reference sequence). This CDR3 comprises 16 residues.

In its sample, this clone was seen a few times. The CDR3 loop reads CASSPLVGPQHF. The CDR3 DNA reads TGTGCCAGCAGTCCCCTAGTAGGGCCCCAGCATTTT. V is TRBV6-5 and J is TRBJ1-5; D unclear. V lost 5 bases, J lost 9 bases, and 11 bases lay in between. This CDR3 comprises 12 residues. Germline V gives CDR1 MNHEY, CDR2 SVGAGI.

V is TRBV7-9 and J is TRBJ1-1; D is unresolved. The CDR3 is 12 amino acids. V lost 2 bases and J 8 bases, leaving 9 bases between the germline ends. Germline lookup yields CDR1 SEHNR and CDR2 FQNEAQ (reference sequence). In DNA form, the CDR3 reads TGTGCCAGCAGCTTAAGCGGGCAAGAAGCTTTCTTT. Translating gives CASSLSGQEAFF. Looking up the rest from reference TRBV7-9 and TRBJ1-1 gives the full variable domain: DTGVSQNPRHKITKRGQNVTFRCDPISEHNRLYWYRQTLGQGPEFLTYFQNEAQLEKSRLLSDRFSAERPKGSFSTLEIQRTEQGDSAMYLCASSLSGQEAFFGQGTRLTVV.

This clone was recorded once. The rearrangement uses TRBV2 and TRBJ2-1, with TRBD2 as a possible D gene (6 bases). This CDR3 region has 16 residues. V lost 0 bases, J lost 4 bases, and 13 bases lay in between. Germline V gene sequence: CDR1 SNHLY, CDR2 FYNNEI. CDR3 in DNA: TGTGCCAGCAGTGAAGCGTTGGGGGGTAGATACAATGAGCAGTTCTTC. This encodes CASSEALGGRYNEQFF. Combining the CDR3 with reference TRBV2 and TRBJ2-1 gives the whole variable domain EPEVTQTPSHQVTQMGQEVILRCVPISNHLYFYWYRQILGQKVEFLVSFYNNEISEKSEIFDDQFSVERPDGSNFTLKIRSTKLEDSAMYFCASSEALGGRYNEQFFGPGTRLTVL.

Note on this clone: Other DNA sequences in the same sample also yield this CDR3. The chain recombines TRBV5-6 with TRBJ1-1, with D unclear. Germline V gene lookup returns CDR1 SGHDT and CDR2 YYEEEE. V was cut by 4 bases and J by 1 base, with 8 bases left in between. The CDR3 loop spans 13 amino acids. The DNA of the CDR3 is TGTGCCAGCAGCCTGGGGAGGAACACTGAAGCTTTCTTT. It codes for CASSLGRNTEAFF.

V is TRBV15 and J is TRBJ2-7; 7 bases map to TRBD1. Trimming at V came to 4 bases and at J to 2 bases, leaving 5 bases not matched to a gene. The V gene's germline CDR1 is LNHNV and CDR2 YYDKDF (reference sequence). The CDR3 contains 14 residues. This CDR3 is CATSKGRGTYEQYF. The CDR3 DNA sequence: TGTGCCACCAGCAAGGGCAGGGGGACCTACGAGCAGTACTTC. The entire variable domain, with the rest obtained from reference TRBV15 and TRBJ2-7, is as follows: DAMVIQNPRYQVTQFGKPVTLSCSQTLNHNVMYWYQQKSSQAPKLLFHYYDKDFNNEADTPDNFQSRRPNTSFCFLDIRSPGLGDTAMYLCATSKGRGTYEQYFGPGTRLTVT.

The chain joins TRBV15 to TRBJ1-5; no reliable D call. The CDR3 sequence is 17 residues long. Between the trimmed V and J ends, which lost 5 bases and 2 bases, there was a span of 19 bases. Germline assignment: CDR1 LNHNV and CDR2 YYDKDF (reference sequence). The CDR3 reads CATSEPRVGGGNQPQHF. CDR3 nucleotides: TGTGCCACCAGCGAACCCCGAGTAGGCGGGGGCAATCAGCCCCAGCATTTT.

This chain uses TRBV19 with TRBJ2-5; the D gene is possibly TRBD2 (5 bases). This CDR3 spans 14 amino acids. Germline values: CDR1 LNHDA, CDR2 SQIVND (reference sequence). V lost 3 bases and J 4 bases, leaving 12 bases between the germline ends. This CDR3 is CASSMVPGSETQYF. The CDR3 region has the DNA TGTGCCAGTAGTATGGTCCCGGGATCAGAGACCCAGTACTTC.

On this clone itself: The identical CDR3 is also encoded by other nucleotide sequences in the sample. This sequence joins TRBV2 and TRBJ2-3, with 8 bases matching TRBD1. Trimming took 6 bases from V and 3 from J; bases not matched to a gene: 2. This CDR3 is 13 amino acids long. Germline-derived CDR1 and CDR2 are SNHLY and FYNNEI. CDR3 amino acids: CASSGQGTDTQYF. In nucleotides, the CDR3 is TGTGCCAGCAGCGGACAGGGAACAGATACGCAGTATTTT.

V and J are TRBV5-8 and TRBJ1-5, with 7 bases lining up with TRBD1. The ends lost 0 bases at V and 0 bases at J; junction bases unmatched: 6. This CDR3 spans 17 amino acids. Germline CDR1 reads SGHTS; CDR2 reads YDEGEE. The CDR3 loop is CASSLAGQRYSNQPQHF. CDR3 in DNA: TGTGCCAGCAGCTTGGCGGGACAGAGGTATAGCAATCAGCCCCAGCATTTT.

The genes are TRBV7-8 and TRBJ2-5; D is ambiguous. V gave up 3 bases and J gave up 3 bases, with 5 bases separating them. The CDR3 is 12 residues long. Looked up from germline, CDR1 is SGHVS and CDR2 is FQNEAQ. The CDR3 DNA is TGTGCCAGCAGCTTTACGGAAGAGACCCAGTACTTC. Translating it yields CASSFTEETQYF. Based on the CDR3 plus reference TRBV7-8 and TRBJ2-5, the full variable domain is GAGVSQSPRYKVAKRGQDVALRCDPISGHVSLFWYQQALGQGPEFLTYFQNEAQLDKSGLPSDRFFAERPEGSVSTLKIQRTQQEDSAVYLCASSFTEETQYFGPGTRLLVL.

The V and J genes are TRBV15 and TRBJ1-1; TRBD1 is a possible D gene (5 bases). CDR3 length: 14 amino acids. Germline V CDR1 and CDR2: LNHNV, YYDKDF (reference sequence). Trimming removed 1 base at V and 1 base at J, with 7 bases between. This chain's CDR3 is CATSRVGANTEAFF. The DNA of the CDR3 is TGTGCCACCAGCAGAGTAGGGGCGAACACTGAAGCTTTCTTT.

The rearrangement joins TRBV27 to TRBJ2-3; 11 positions match TRBD2. The CDR3 extends over 17 amino acids. Germline V gives CDR1 MNHEY, CDR2 SMNVEV (reference sequence). V gave up 5 bases and J gave up 3 bases; unmatched junction bases: 10. The DNA for the CDR3 is TGTGCCAGCAGTCCCTACGCGCTAGCGGGGGGAACAGATACGCAGTATTTT. This translates into CASSPYALAGGTDTQYF.

This chain uses TRBV7-9 with TRBJ1-3; 7 bases match TRBD1. Germline V gives CDR1 SEHNR, CDR2 FQNEAQ (reference sequence). The CDR3 extends over 16 amino acids. With 5 bases clipped from V and 0 bases from J, the junction kept 7 bases outside the gene matches. The CDR3 DNA reads as TGTGCCAGCAGCGTCTGGGACAGCCGCTCTGGAAACACCATATATTTT. Translating it yields CASSVWDSRSGNTIYF.

The V gene is TRBV2, the J gene TRBJ1-6, with 8 bases that match TRBD1. Unmatched junction bases numbered 5, after V lost 4 bases and J lost 9 bases. The germline gives CDR1 SNHLY, CDR2 FYNNEI. This CDR3 has 14 amino acids. For the CDR3, the DNA is TGTGCCAGCAGTGGAGGACAGGGCAGTTCACCCCTCCACTTT. It specifies CASSGGQGSSPLHF.